A selection of T cell receptor beta chains follows, all from one sample in a study of blood T cell repertoires in COVID-19. Clones were read by immunoSEQ multiplex PCR, and TCRdb kept only the in-frame ones, dropping some. The table has roughly 400,000 clones, about 89% seen once. The sample taken for sequencing was PBMCs or T cells enriched from blood (not recorded which). These receptors were collected from a middle-aged woman who had been exposed to COVID-19. Both conserved end residues are part of each CDR3. A D gene is named only where the DNA matches it firmly. A row's size may be missing; if present it is once, few, many or a size class.

D gene: -
J gene: TRBJ2-1
clone size: -
V gene: TRBV1
CDR3 DNA: TGCACCACACCATGGGGAGGGCCAAGAAAATATGAGCAGTTCTTC
CDR3 protein: CTTPWGGPRKYEQFF

D gene: -
J gene: TRBJ1-1
clone size: -
V gene: TRBV7-9
CDR3 DNA: TGTGCCAGCAGCCCACAGGTGAACACTGAAGCTTTCTTT
CDR3 protein: CASSPQVNTEAFF

D gene: TRBD1
J gene: TRBJ1-4
clone size: few
V gene: TRBV19
CDR3 DNA: TGTGCCAGTAGTGCCCTGGGACAGGGTAATGAAAAACTGTTTTTT
CDR3 protein: CASSALGQGNEKLFF

D gene: -
J gene: TRBJ2-7
clone size: -
V gene: TRBV23-1
CDR3 DNA: TGCGCCAGCAGTCAGGCGGGACAGACGGGCCACGAGCAGTACTTC
CDR3 protein: CASSQAGQTGHEQYF

D gene: -
J gene: TRBJ1-1
clone size: once
V gene: TRBV27
CDR3 DNA: TGTGCCAGCAGTAAACTCCGTGGGGGGGGTACTGAAGCTTTCTTT
CDR3 protein: CASSKLRGGGTEAFF

D gene: -
J gene: TRBJ1-1
clone size: -
V gene: TRBV11-2
CDR3 DNA: TGTGCCAGCAGACTTGGGGTGGGGCTGAACACTGAAGCTTTCTTT
CDR3 protein: CASRLGVGLNTEAFF

D gene: -
J gene: TRBJ1-2
clone size: once
V gene: TRBV30
CDR3 DNA: TGTGCCTGGAGTGTAAACAGCAACTATGGCTACACCTTC
CDR3 protein: CAWSVNSNYGYTF

D gene: TRBD2
J gene: TRBJ2-3
clone size: -
V gene: TRBV29-1
CDR3 DNA: TGCAGCGTTGTTGCGGGACTAGCTCCAGATACGCAGTATTTT
CDR3 protein: CSVVAGLAPDTQYF

D gene: TRBD1
J gene: TRBJ1-6
clone size: -
V gene: TRBV11-2
CDR3 DNA: TGTGCCAGCAGCCCAGGGGGCAGGAATAATTCACCCCTCCACTTT
CDR3 protein: CASSPGGRNNSPLHF

D gene: -
J gene: TRBJ1-2
clone size: -
V gene: TRBV5-1
CDR3 DNA: TGCGCCAGCAGCTTGGGACCCGGACAAAGGGACTATGGCTACACCTTC
CDR3 protein: CASSLGPGQRDYGYTF

D gene: -
J gene: TRBJ1-2
clone size: once
V gene: TRBV12-3/TRBV12-4
CDR3 DNA: TGTGCCAGCAGTAGGGAGAACTATGGCTACACCTTC
CDR3 protein: CASSRENYGYTF

D gene: -
J gene: TRBJ2-5
clone size: -
V gene: TRBV19
CDR3 DNA: TGTGCCAGTACTCAGGGGGCCGGGGGGAAAGAGACCCAGTACTTC
CDR3 protein: CASTQGAGGKETQYF

D gene: -
J gene: TRBJ1-5
clone size: -
V gene: TRBV19
CDR3 DNA: TGTGCCAGTACCATCGGCGGGCAGCCCCAGCATTTT
CDR3 protein: CASTIGGQPQHF

D gene: TRBD1
J gene: TRBJ2-7
clone size: -
V gene: TRBV5-1
CDR3 DNA: TGCGCCAGCAGCCCCCGGACAGGGACCGCTTACGAGCAGTACTTC
CDR3 protein: CASSPRTGTAYEQYF

D gene: -
J gene: TRBJ2-7
clone size: few
V gene: TRBV28
CDR3 DNA: TGTGCCAGCAGTTTAACGAGCTCCGAGCAGTACTTC
CDR3 protein: CASSLTSSEQYF

D gene: TRBD2
J gene: TRBJ2-1
clone size: -
V gene: TRBV5-1
CDR3 DNA: TGCGCCAGCAGCTTGGCTAGCGGACCCTACAATGAGCAGTTCTTC
CDR3 protein: CASSLASGPYNEQFF

D gene: TRBD2
J gene: TRBJ2-3
clone size: -
V gene: TRBV3-1/TRBV3-2
CDR3 DNA: TGTGCCAGCAGCGCACTAGCGGGGGGGCCAGGTACGCAGTATTTT
CDR3 protein: CASSALAGGPGTQYF

D gene: TRBD2
J gene: TRBJ2-7
clone size: once
V gene: TRBV12-5
CDR3 DNA: TGTGCTAGTGGCCCCGGGACTAGCGGCTCCTACGAGCAGTACTTC
CDR3 protein: CASGPGTSGSYEQYF

D gene: -
J gene: TRBJ1-2
clone size: once
V gene: TRBV6-5
CDR3 DNA: TGTGCCAGCCTACCAGGCCTCCCTGGGGGCTACACCTTC
CDR3 protein: CASLPGLPGGYTF